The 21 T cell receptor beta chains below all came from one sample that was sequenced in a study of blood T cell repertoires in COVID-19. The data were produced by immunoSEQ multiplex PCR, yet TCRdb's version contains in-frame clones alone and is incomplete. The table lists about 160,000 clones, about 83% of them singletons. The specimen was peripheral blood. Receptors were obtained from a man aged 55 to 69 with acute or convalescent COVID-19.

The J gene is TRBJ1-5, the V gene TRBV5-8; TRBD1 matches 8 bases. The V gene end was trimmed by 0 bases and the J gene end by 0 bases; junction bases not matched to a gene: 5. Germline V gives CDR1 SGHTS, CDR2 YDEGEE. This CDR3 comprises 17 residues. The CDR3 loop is CASSLGTGRDSNQPQHF. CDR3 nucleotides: TGTGCCAGCAGCTTGGGGACAGGGCGGGATAGCAATCAGCCCCAGCATTTT.

The CDR3, as DNA: TGCGCCAGCAGCCGAGAGGGGGCGGAGAACACTGAAGCTTTCTTT. Translating gives CASSREGAENTEAFF. The rearrangement links TRBV5-1 to TRBJ1-1; 7 bases map to TRBD1. The J segment lost 1 base and the V segment lost 4 bases, leaving 7 bases of the junction unmatched. CDR3 size: 15 residues. Germline V CDR1 and CDR2: SGHRS, YFSETQ.

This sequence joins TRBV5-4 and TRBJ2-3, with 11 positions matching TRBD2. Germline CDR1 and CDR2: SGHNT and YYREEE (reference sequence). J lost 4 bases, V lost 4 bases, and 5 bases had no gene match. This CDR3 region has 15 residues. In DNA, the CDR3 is TGTGCCAGCAGCCTTAGCGGGGGGGCCCCAGATACGCAGTATTTT. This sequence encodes CASSLSGGAPDTQYF.

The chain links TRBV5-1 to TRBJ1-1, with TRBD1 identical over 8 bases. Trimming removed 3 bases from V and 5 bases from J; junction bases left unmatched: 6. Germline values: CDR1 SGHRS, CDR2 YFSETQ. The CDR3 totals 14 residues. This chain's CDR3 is CASSYGQGRTEAFF. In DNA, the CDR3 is TGCGCCAGCAGCTACGGACAGGGACGGACTGAAGCTTTCTTT. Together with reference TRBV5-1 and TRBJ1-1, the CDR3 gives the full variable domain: KAGVTQTPRYLIKTRGQQVTLSCSPISGHRSVSWYQQTPGQGLQFLFEYFSETQRNKGNFPGRFSGRQFSNSRSEMNVSTLELGDSALYLCASSYGQGRTEAFFGQGTRLTVV.

CDR3 nucleotide sequence: TGCGCCAGCAGCCAAGCCTCGGGAAATTCTTACTACGAGCAGTACTTC. It translates to CASSQASGNSYYEQYF. This sequence joins TRBV4-1 and TRBJ2-7; maybe TRBD2 (5 bases). Germline CDR1 and CDR2: MGHRA and YSYEKL. Trimming left V 1 base short and J 3 bases short, with 16 bases between. The CDR3 consists of 16 residues.

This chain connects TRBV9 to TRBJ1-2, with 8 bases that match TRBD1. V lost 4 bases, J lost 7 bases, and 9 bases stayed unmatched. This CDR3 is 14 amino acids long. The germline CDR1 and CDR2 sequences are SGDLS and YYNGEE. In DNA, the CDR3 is TGTGCCAGCAGCCCGTCGACAGGGGCTGGTGGCTACACCTTC. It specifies CASSPSTGAGGYTF. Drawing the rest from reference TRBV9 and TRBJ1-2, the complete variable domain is DSGVTQTPKHLITATGQRVTLRCSPRSGDLSVYWYQQSLDQGLQFLIQYYNGEERAKGNILERFSAQQFPDLHSELNLSSLELGDSALYFCASSPSTGAGGYTFGSGTRLTVV.

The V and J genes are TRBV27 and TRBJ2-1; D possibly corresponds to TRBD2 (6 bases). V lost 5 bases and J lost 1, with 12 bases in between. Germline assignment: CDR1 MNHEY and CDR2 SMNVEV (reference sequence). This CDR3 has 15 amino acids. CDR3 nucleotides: TGTGCCAGCAGTCGCGGCGGGGAATCCTACAATGAGCAGTTCTTC. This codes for CASSRGGESYNEQFF.

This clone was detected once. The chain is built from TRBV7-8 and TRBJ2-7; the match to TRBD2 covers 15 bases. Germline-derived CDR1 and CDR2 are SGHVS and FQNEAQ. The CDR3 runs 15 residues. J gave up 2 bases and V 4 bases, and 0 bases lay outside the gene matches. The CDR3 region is CASSWTSGGAYEQYF. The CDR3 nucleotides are TGTGCCAGCAGCTGGACTAGCGGGGGGGCCTACGAGCAGTACTTC.

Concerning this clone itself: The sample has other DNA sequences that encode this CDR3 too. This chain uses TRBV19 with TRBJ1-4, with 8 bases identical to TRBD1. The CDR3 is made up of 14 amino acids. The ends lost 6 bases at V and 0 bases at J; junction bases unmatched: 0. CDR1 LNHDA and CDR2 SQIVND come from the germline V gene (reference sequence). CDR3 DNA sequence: TGTGCCAGTAGACAGGGGGCAACTAATGAAAAACTGTTTTTT. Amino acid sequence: CASRQGATNEKLFF.

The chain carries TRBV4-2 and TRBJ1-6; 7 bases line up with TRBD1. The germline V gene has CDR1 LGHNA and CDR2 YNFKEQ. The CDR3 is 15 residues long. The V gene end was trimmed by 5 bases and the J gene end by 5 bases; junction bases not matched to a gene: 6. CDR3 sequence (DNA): TGTGCCAGCAGCTTAAGGGGGACAGATAATTCACCCCTCCACTTT. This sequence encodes CASSLRGTDNSPLHF.

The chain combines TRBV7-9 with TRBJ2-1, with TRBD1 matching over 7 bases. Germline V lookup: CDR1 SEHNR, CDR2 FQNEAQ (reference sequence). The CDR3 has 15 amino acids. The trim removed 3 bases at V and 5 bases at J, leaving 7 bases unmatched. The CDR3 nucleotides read TGTGCCAGCAGCTTCGTTCTGGGACAGAACAATGAGCAGTTCTTC. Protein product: CASSFVLGQNNEQFF.

The CDR3, as DNA: TGTGCCAGCAGCGTGGGCAGGGTAGATACGCAGTATTTT. As protein: CASSVGRVDTQYF. The chain couples TRBV9 to TRBJ2-3; possible D gene TRBD1, 5 bases. Germline values: CDR1 SGDLS, CDR2 YYNGEE. There are 13 residues in the CDR3. Trimming stripped 2 bases from V and 5 bases from J, with 9 bases between.

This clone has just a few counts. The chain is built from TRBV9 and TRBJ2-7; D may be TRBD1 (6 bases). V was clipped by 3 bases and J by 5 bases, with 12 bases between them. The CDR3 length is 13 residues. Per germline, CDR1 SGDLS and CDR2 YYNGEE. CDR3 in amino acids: CASSAGGDHEQYF. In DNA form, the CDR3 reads TGTGCCAGCAGCGCTGGGGGCGACCACGAGCAGTACTTC.

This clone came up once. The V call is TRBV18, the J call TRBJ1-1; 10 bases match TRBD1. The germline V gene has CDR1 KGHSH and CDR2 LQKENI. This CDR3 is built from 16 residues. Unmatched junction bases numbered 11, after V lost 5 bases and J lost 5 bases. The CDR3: CASSSGQGIVTTEAFF. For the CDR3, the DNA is TGTGCCAGCTCATCGGGACAGGGGATCGTGACGACTGAAGCTTTCTTT.

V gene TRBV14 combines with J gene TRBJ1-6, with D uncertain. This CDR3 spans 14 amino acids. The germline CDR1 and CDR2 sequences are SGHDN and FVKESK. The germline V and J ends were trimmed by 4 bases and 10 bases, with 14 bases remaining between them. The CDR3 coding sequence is TGTGCCAGCAGCCCGGGATATCTGCCGTCACCCCTCCACTTT. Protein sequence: CASSPGYLPSPLHF.

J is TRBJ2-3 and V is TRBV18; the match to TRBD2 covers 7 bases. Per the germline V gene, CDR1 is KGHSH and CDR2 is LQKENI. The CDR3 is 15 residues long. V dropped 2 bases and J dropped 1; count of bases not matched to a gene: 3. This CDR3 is CASSPVAGGTDTQYF. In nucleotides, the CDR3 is TGTGCCAGCTCACCAGTGGCGGGGGGCACAGATACGCAGTATTTT.

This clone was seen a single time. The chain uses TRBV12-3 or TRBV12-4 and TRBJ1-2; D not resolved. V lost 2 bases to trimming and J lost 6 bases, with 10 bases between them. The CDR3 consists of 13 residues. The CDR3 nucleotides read TGTGCCAGCAGTTTATTGGAGGGAAATGGCTACACCTTC. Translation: CASSLLEGNGYTF.

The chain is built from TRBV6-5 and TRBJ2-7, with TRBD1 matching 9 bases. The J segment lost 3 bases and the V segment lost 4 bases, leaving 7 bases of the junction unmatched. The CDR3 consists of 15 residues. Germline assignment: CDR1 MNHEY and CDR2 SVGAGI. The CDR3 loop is CASSSSTGQGYEQYF. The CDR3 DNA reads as TGTGCCAGCAGTTCCTCGACGGGACAGGGCTACGAGCAGTACTTC.

In DNA, the CDR3 is TGTGCCAGCAGTGTCACAAGTTACAATGAGCAGTTCTTC. This codes for CASSVTSYNEQFF. The rearrangement joins TRBV12-3 or TRBV12-4 to TRBJ2-1; D is undetermined. The CDR3 extends over 13 amino acids. Trimming shortened V by 5 bases and J by 4 bases, and 9 bases separated the two germline ends.

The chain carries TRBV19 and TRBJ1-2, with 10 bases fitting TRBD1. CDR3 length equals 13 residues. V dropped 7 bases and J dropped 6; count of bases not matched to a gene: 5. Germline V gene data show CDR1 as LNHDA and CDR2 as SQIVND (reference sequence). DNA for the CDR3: TGTGCCAGTACCTGGACAGGGGGGGATGGCTACACCTTC. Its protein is CASTWTGGDGYTF.

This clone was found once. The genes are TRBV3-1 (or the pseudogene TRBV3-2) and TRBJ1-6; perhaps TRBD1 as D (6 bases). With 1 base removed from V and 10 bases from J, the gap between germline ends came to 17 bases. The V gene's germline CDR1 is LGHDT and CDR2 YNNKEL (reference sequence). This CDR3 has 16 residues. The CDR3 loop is CASSQGIGGIGSPLHF. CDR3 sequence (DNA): TGTGCCAGCAGCCAAGGTATAGGGGGAATAGGGTCACCCCTCCACTTT.